This T cell receptor (beta chain) is from a study of T cells in Graves' hyperthyroidism and ophthalmopathy. Study observations and caveats: From stable hyperthyroidism, ophthalmopathy was separated by a 13 V-J model. For ophthalmopathy, model prediction preceded onset by a median 6.5 months.

Template material for amplifying TCR beta CDR3 regions consisted of RNA transcripts. The TCR CDR3 first-round RT-PCR relied on the HTBI primer set. TCRdb used MiXCR to reprocess the multiplex PCR reads, holding one entry per CDR3 protein. The sample shows about 400,000 distinct CDR3 sequences, around 14% of them seen only once. The germline CDR1 and CDR2 sequences are KGHSH and LQKENI. Unmatched junction bases numbered 4, after V lost 3 bases and J lost 5 bases. The CDR3 covers 14 residues. On this clonotype: Its specificity is not known.

Newly diagnosed hyperthyroidism, duration under 2 months, in patients aged 18 to 65. Uncontrolled infection, other autoimmune disease, pregnancy or lactation led to exclusion. V is TRBV18 and J is TRBJ2-1, with 7 bases identical to TRBD2. The TCR originated in a woman aged 30 to 39 with Graves' hyperthyroidism. What was sequenced was blood. This CDR3 is CASSPSGINNEQFF. The CDR3 DNA reads as TGTGCCAGCTCACCGAGCGGGATAAACAATGAGCAGTTCTTC. Full variable domain (outside the CDR3, taken from reference TRBV18 and TRBJ2-1): NAGVMQNPRHLVRRRGQEARLRCSPMKGHSHVYWYRQLPEEGLKFMVYLQKENIIDESGMPKERFSAEFPKEGPSILRIQQVVRGDSAAYFCASSPSGINNEQFFGPGTRLTVL.